Shown below are 21 T cell receptor beta chains from a single sample sequenced in a study of cytomegalovirus exposure and HLA in healthy donors. PCR involved 60 Vbeta and 13 Jbeta primers. Only in-frame clones appear in the TCRdb table, and some are missing; sequencing was by immunoSEQ multiplex PCR. The table lists about 120,000 clones, 60% to 85% of them singletons. The specimen was PBMCs. These receptors were taken from a woman aged 40-49 years in good health and CMV-seropositive.

The chain links TRBV6-1 to TRBJ2-3; the match to TRBD2 covers 10 bases. Per the germline V gene, CDR1 is MNHNS and CDR2 is SASEGT. V was clipped by 3 bases and J by 0 bases; unmatched bases: 3. The CDR3 extends over 16 amino acids. Here the CDR3 DNA reads TGTGCCAGCAGTGATCCAGCGGGAGGGAGCACAGATACGCAGTATTTT. Translating gives CASSDPAGGSTDTQYF.

V is TRBV7-9 and J is TRBJ1-1; 11 nucleotides align to TRBD1. The germline CDR1 and CDR2 sequences are SEHNR and FQNEAQ (reference sequence). The CDR3 length is 16 residues. V shed 5 bases, J shed 5 bases, and the junction held 10 bases outside the gene matches. CDR3 amino acids: CASSPRDRGERTEAFF. The CDR3 DNA is TGTGCCAGCAGCCCCCGGGACAGGGGGGAGAGAACTGAAGCTTTCTTT.

V is TRBV7-3 and J is TRBJ1-2, with TRBD1 matching over 8 bases. The CDR3 consists of 14 residues. Trimming removed 6 bases from V and 7 bases from J; junction bases left unmatched: 10. CDR1 SGHTA and CDR2 FQGTGA come from the germline V gene. CDR3 residues: CASSQTGTGGGYTF. CDR3 in DNA: TGTGCCAGCAGTCAAACCGGGACAGGAGGTGGCTACACCTTC. Full variable domain (outside the CDR3, taken from reference TRBV7-3 and TRBJ1-2): GAGVSQTPSNKVTEKGKYVELRCDPISGHTALYWYRQSLGQGPEFLIYFQGTGAADDSGLPNDRFFAVRPEGSVSTLKIQRTERGDSAVYLCASSQTGTGGGYTFGSGTRLTVV.

This chain joins TRBV9 and TRBJ2-7, with D unclear. V lost 3 bases and J 7 bases, leaving 11 bases between the germline ends. CDR3 size: 12 residues. CDR1 is SGDLS, CDR2 YYNGEE, per germline. The CDR3 is CASSDSANEQYF. The CDR3 nucleotides are TGTGCCAGCAGCGATTCCGCTAATGAGCAGTACTTC.

The J gene is TRBJ1-4, the V gene TRBV5-1; TRBD1 matches at 8 bases. Germline V lookup: CDR1 SGHRS, CDR2 YFSETQ. Germline trimming cut 4 bases from V and 0 bases from J; bases unmatched to any gene: 5. CDR3 length equals 16 residues. The CDR3 nucleotides read TGCGCCAGCAGCGGGGGACAGGTCGCAACTAATGAAAAACTGTTTTTT. This gives the protein CASSGGQVATNEKLFF. The whole variable domain, remainder taken from reference TRBV5-1 and TRBJ1-4, is KAGVTQTPRYLIKTRGQQVTLSCSPISGHRSVSWYQQTPGQGLQFLFEYFSETQRNKGNFPGRFSGRQFSNSRSEMNVSTLELGDSALYLCASSGGQVATNEKLFFGSGTQLSVL.

The chain couples TRBV19 to TRBJ2-5, with D maybe TRBD2 (6 bases). Germline-derived CDR1 and CDR2 are LNHDA and SQIVND (reference sequence). CDR3 length equals 13 residues. Trimming took off 7 bases at V and 5 bases at J, with 14 bases between the two ends. The CDR3 sequence is CASNTGRGETQYF. The CDR3, as DNA: TGTGCCAGTAACACGGGCCGGGGGGAGACCCAGTACTTC.

The J gene is TRBJ1-1, the V gene TRBV29-1, with a tentative D call TRBD1 (5 bases). This CDR3 contains 16 residues. The V and J ends lost 6 bases and 5 bases respectively, with 25 bases between them. Germline V gives CDR1 SQVTM, CDR2 ANQGSEA. CDR3 nucleotides: TGCAGCGTGTCGTACATGGGGGGGATGCGGAGGACTGAAGCTTTCTTT. Translating gives CSVSYMGGMRRTEAFF.

The chain employs TRBV19 and TRBJ2-3; 8 bases agree with TRBD2. In germline, CDR1 is LNHDA, CDR2 SQIVND (reference sequence). The CDR3 has 15 amino acids. Trimming at V came to 7 bases and at J to 1 base, leaving 7 bases not matched to a gene. The CDR3 DNA reads as TGTGCCAGTACCGCAGCGGGAGAAGGCACAGATACGCAGTATTTT. This codes for CASTAAGEGTDTQYF.

The V call is TRBV10-3, the J call TRBJ2-3, with a weak D call TRBD2 (5 bases). Germline values: CDR1 ENHRY, CDR2 SYGVKD. V dropped 8 bases and J dropped 3 bases, with 21 bases sitting between them. The CDR3 runs to 16 residues. The CDR3 region is CAIRGKAAELTDTQYF. Here the CDR3 DNA reads TGTGCCATCCGAGGAAAAGCAGCGGAACTTACAGATACGCAGTATTTT.

The CDR3 loop reads CASSYPSGRGTDTQYF. The CDR3 DNA reads TGTGCCAGCAGTTACCCAAGCGGGAGGGGCACAGATACGCAGTATTTT. V usage is TRBV6-6 and J usage is TRBJ2-3, with TRBD2 matching over 10 bases. The CDR3 sequence is 16 residues long. Trimming took 2 bases from V and 1 from J; bases not matched to a gene: 3. The germline CDR1 and CDR2 sequences are MNHNY and SVGAGI (reference sequence).

This chain uses TRBV5-1 with TRBJ1-3, with 8 nucleotides matching TRBD1. V trimming: 0 bases; J trimming: 3 bases; junction bases outside the gene matches: 5. Germline loops: CDR1 SGHRS, CDR2 YFSETQ. The CDR3 length is 16 residues. CDR3 sequence: CASSLGNTGGGNTIYF. The CDR3 DNA follows: TGCGCCAGCAGCTTGGGGAATACAGGGGGTGGAAACACCATATATTTT.

This chain links TRBV27 with TRBJ1-5; 7 positions match TRBD1. Germline V gives CDR1 MNHEY, CDR2 SMNVEV (reference sequence). After removal of 3 bases from V and 9 bases from J, the junction contained 17 bases not matched to a gene. This CDR3 has 17 amino acids. CDR3 residues: CASSLPPQTGSQGPQHF. The CDR3 DNA follows: TGTGCCAGCAGTTTGCCCCCCCAGACAGGGTCTCAAGGGCCCCAGCATTTT.

This chain joins TRBV7-2 and TRBJ2-7; 7 positions match TRBD1. Trimming at V came to 5 bases and at J to 0 bases, leaving 7 bases not matched to a gene. The CDR3 is made up of 15 amino acids. Germline-derived CDR1 and CDR2 are SGHTA and FQGNSA. The DNA of the CDR3 is TGTGCCAGCAGCCGAGCACAGGGGCGCTCCTACGAGCAGTACTTC. Protein sequence: CASSRAQGRSYEQYF.

This chain links TRBV2 with TRBJ2-3; TRBD2 might be the D (6 bases). There are 14 residues in the CDR3. Germline V gene data show CDR1 as SNHLY and CDR2 as FYNNEI. Trimming removed 8 bases from V and 6 bases from J, with 18 bases in between. In DNA form, the CDR3 reads TGTGCCAGCGCGGGAACTAGCCAAGCGGATACGCAGTATTTT. It yields the protein CASAGTSQADTQYF.

The chain employs TRBV29-1 and TRBJ2-1, with D unresolved. The V end lost 5 bases, the J end lost 3 bases, and 8 bases lay between the germline ends. Germline lookup yields CDR1 SQVTM and CDR2 ANQGSEA. There are 12 residues in the CDR3. The CDR3 region is CSVYRVYNEQFF. CDR3 coding DNA: TGCAGCGTTTATCGGGTCTACAATGAGCAGTTCTTC.

The chain is built from TRBV6-1 and TRBJ1-1; D is perhaps TRBD1 (6 bases). The CDR3 has 15 residues. The ends were cut back, 0 bases at V and 3 bases at J, with 11 bases in the middle. Germline V gene sequence: CDR1 MNHNS, CDR2 SASEGT. CDR3 coding DNA: TGTGCCAGCAGTGAAGCGGGGGCTTTAGACACTGAAGCTTTCTTT. It translates to CASSEAGALDTEAFF.

The genes are TRBV27 and TRBJ2-1, with D uncertain. CDR3 length: 13 residues. Trimming shortened V by 4 bases and J by 12 bases, and 16 bases separated the two germline ends. Per the germline V gene, CDR1 is MNHEY and CDR2 is SMNVEV (reference sequence). The CDR3: CASSSFPNEWQFF. In nucleotides, the CDR3 is TGTGCCAGCAGTTCTTTTCCCAATGAGTGGCAGTTCTTC.

J is TRBJ1-2 and V is TRBV5-4; TRBD1 might be the D (6 bases). CDR3 size: 14 residues. Germline V gene sequence: CDR1 SGHNT, CDR2 YYREEE (reference sequence). Deletions cut 0 bases from V and 4 bases from J, with 10 bases between. CDR3 sequence (DNA): TGTGCCAGCAGCTTGGACAGGGTGCCCTATGGCTACACCTTC. It yields the protein CASSLDRVPYGYTF.

The rearrangement links TRBV5-1 to TRBJ1-4; 7 nucleotides line up with TRBD1. Germline V gene lookup returns CDR1 SGHRS and CDR2 YFSETQ. The CDR3 sequence is 19 residues long. Trimming took 0 bases from V and 0 from J; bases not matched to a gene: 11. The CDR3 protein is CASSLVGEQGGATNEKLFF. CDR3 DNA sequence: TGCGCCAGCAGCTTGGTCGGTGAACAAGGGGGCGCAACTAATGAAAAACTGTTTTTT. The variable domain in full, with the rest retrieved from reference TRBV5-1 and TRBJ1-4, is KAGVTQTPRYLIKTRGQQVTLSCSPISGHRSVSWYQQTPGQGLQFLFEYFSETQRNKGNFPGRFSGRQFSNSRSEMNVSTLELGDSALYLCASSLVGEQGGATNEKLFFGSGTQLSVL.

This chain links TRBV28 with TRBJ1-2; 8 bases line up with TRBD1. Germline CDR1 reads MDHEN; CDR2 reads SYDVKM. Unmatched junction bases numbered 7, after V lost 5 bases and J lost 2 bases. The CDR3 runs 15 residues. This CDR3 is CASSIGQGANYGYTF. In DNA, the CDR3 is TGTGCCAGCAGTATCGGGCAGGGGGCGAACTATGGCTACACCTTC.

In its sample, this clone was seen a few times. V gene TRBV6-1 combines with J gene TRBJ2-3, with D hard to call. CDR1 and CDR2 (germline): MNHNS, SASEGT. This CDR3 is 15 amino acids long. V was shortened by 2 bases and J by 0 bases, with 9 bases between the two germline ends. CDR3 residues: CASSEFTVSTDTQYF. The CDR3 nucleotides read TGTGCCAGCAGTGAATTCACAGTAAGCACAGATACGCAGTATTTT.